This T cell receptor beta chain was identified during a study of blood T cell repertoires in COVID-19. Measured with immunoSEQ multiplex PCR; TCRdb has only the in-frame clones, and not every one. The sample holds 150,000 to 200,000 clones, 75% to 85% seen once. The germline CDR1 and CDR2 sequences are KGHSH and LQKENI. The CDR3 is made up of 15 amino acids. Trimming stripped 3 bases from V and 4 bases from J, with 10 bases between. This clonotype was obtained from a man between 60 and 70 years old with acute or convalescent COVID-19. The chain couples TRBV18 to TRBJ1-6; no clear D. The material sequenced was peripheral blood. The CDR3 protein is CASSPSDTYNSPLHF. CDR3 nucleotides: TGTGCCAGCTCACCTTCCGACACTTATAATTCACCCCTCCACTTT.